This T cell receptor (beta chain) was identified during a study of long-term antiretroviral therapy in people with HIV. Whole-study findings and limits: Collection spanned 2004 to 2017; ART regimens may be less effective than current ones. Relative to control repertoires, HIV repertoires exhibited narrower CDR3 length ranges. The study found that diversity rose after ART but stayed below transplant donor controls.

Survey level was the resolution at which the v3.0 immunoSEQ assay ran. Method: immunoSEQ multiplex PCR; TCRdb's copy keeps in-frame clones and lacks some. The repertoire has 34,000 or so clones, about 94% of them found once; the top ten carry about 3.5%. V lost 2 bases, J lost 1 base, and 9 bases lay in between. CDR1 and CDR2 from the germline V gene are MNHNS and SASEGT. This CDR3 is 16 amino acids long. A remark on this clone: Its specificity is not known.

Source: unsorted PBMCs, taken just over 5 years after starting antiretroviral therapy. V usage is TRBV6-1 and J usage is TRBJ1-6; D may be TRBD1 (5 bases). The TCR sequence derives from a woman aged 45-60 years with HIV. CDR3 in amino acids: CASSEPRESYNSPLHF. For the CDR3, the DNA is TGTGCCAGCAGTGAACCCAGGGAGTCCTATAATTCACCCCTCCACTTT.